This entry features one T cell receptor beta chain sequence. V lost 1 base to trimming and J lost 2 bases, with 8 bases between them. The CDR3 extends over 14 amino acids. The germline V gene encodes CDR1 MNHNS and CDR2 SASEGT. In the source study's methods: By means of reference gene primer amplification, nucleated cell counts were estimated. This table comes from immunoSEQ multiplex PCR, and its TCRdb copy is limited to in-frame clones, with some not included. Clone size and the V and J calls come from that table; the DNA yielded D and trimming. The sample includes about 180,000 clones, nearly 80% of them seen just once. The record originates from a study of blood T cell repertoires in COVID-19. Study-wide context: From T cells, B-cell-depleted T cells, or PBMCs came the material, which was cDNA or gDNA.

Participants came from under 30 US areas, aged roughly 18 to 95 years. Exposed participants encountered a COVID-19 case during the 2 weeks preceding study entry. Material for sequencing was PBMCs or T cells enriched from blood (not recorded which). This sequence joins TRBV6-1 and TRBJ2-5; D is unclear. This receptor was identified in a man aged 55 to 70 who had been exposed to COVID-19. This CDR3 is CASSEVRLQETQYF. CDR3 coding DNA: TGTGCCAGCAGTGAAGTGCGTCTACAAGAGACCCAGTACTTC.